The present entry profiles one T cell receptor (beta chain) with its context. Its matching antigen is unknown. The data derive from a study of blood T cells in healthy people across ages. The overall study: Per two T cells, template switching captured roughly one barcoded beta molecule.

CDR1 is SGHTA and CDR2 is FQGNSA in the germline V gene. This CDR3 is 13 amino acids long. V was pared by 5 bases and J by 6 bases, with 4 bases of the junction left unmatched. Primers used in a second PCR of about 7 to 12 cycles were a sample-barcoded 5' primer and a J-beta primer mix. There were at least 3 million CDR3-containing paired-end reads obtained from each sample. TCRdb reprocessed the 5' RACE reads with MiXCR, giving one entry per CDR3 protein. This table holds fewer than 700,000 distinct CDR3 sequences, 40% to 45% found once. Study observations and caveats: Among long-lived donors, naive CD4+ cells were more numerous and diversity higher than in aged donors. Age showed a roughly linear inverse relationship with TCR beta diversity per million T cells.

The V call is TRBV7-2, the J call TRBJ2-1; 7 nucleotides align to TRBD2. The clonotype originates from a man at least 80 years old in good health. The sequenced material came from blood. The CDR3 loop is CASSPGGSNEQFF. CDR3 sequence (DNA): TGTGCCAGCAGCCCGGGGGGTAGCAATGAGCAGTTCTTC. The variable domain in full, completed from reference TRBV7-2 and TRBJ2-1, reads GAGVSQSPSNKVTEKGKDVELRCDPISGHTALYWYRQSLGQGLEFLIYFQGNSAPDKSGLPSDRFSAERTGGSVSTLTIQRTQQEDSAVYLCASSPGGSNEQFFGPGTRLTVL.